The 3 T cell receptor beta chains below were found in one sample sequenced in a study of blood T cell repertoires in COVID-19. Using immunoSEQ multiplex PCR, the repertoire was profiled, and TCRdb retains in-frame clones only, with some absent. The data show 150,000 to 160,000 clones, 70% to 85% seen once. Sequences were obtained from peripheral blood. The receptor source for this set is a woman in her 50s with acute or convalescent COVID-19.

The chain employs TRBV29-1 and TRBJ2-3; TRBD2 matches 7 bases. This CDR3 contains 12 residues. With 6 bases clipped from V and 4 bases from J, the junction kept 4 bases outside the gene matches. The V gene's germline CDR1 is SQVTM and CDR2 ANQGSEA. CDR3: CSVLASSDTQYF. The CDR3 bases are TGCAGCGTACTAGCGAGCTCAGATACGCAGTATTTT.

The rearrangement links TRBV7-8 to TRBJ1-2, with 7 bases identical to TRBD1. This CDR3 has 16 residues. Trimming cost V 4 bases and J 5 bases; bases outside gene matches: 13. Germline-derived CDR1 and CDR2 are SGHVS and FQNEAQ. CDR3: CASSSRHTGDGYGYTF. CDR3 nucleotides: TGTGCCAGCAGCTCGAGGCATACAGGGGACGGGTATGGCTACACCTTC.

The V gene is TRBV9, the J gene TRBJ1-6; a weak D match, TRBD1 (5 bases). Germline-derived CDR1 and CDR2 are SGDLS and YYNGEE. There are 15 residues in the CDR3. V was clipped by 0 bases and J by 5 bases, with 9 bases between them. The CDR3 coding sequence is TGTGCCAGCAGCGTAGAGGGGAAGAATAATTCACCCCTCCACTTT. Its protein is CASSVEGKNNSPLHF.